This paragraph reports one TCR beta chain. These data are taken from a study of blood T cell repertoires in COVID-19. Study background: Whether acute or convalescent, the COVID-19 samples came from the United States, Italy and Spain.

In terms of age and location, participants ranged from roughly 18 to 100 years and lived in about 25 US areas. In the source study's methods: Scientists estimated how many nucleated cells there were by amplifying reference gene primers. Data came from immunoSEQ multiplex PCR; TCRdb stores just in-frame clones and leaves some out. V and J calls and clone size are given by that table; D and trimming were obtained from the DNA. The sample lists a few hundred thousand clones; approximately 84% were seen once. The CDR3 length is 17 residues. CDR1 is LGHNA, CDR2 YSLEER, per germline. Trimming removed 0 bases from V and 5 bases from J; junction bases left unmatched: 6.

Sample: PBMCs or T cells enriched from blood (not recorded which). The clonotype originates from a woman between 25 and 40 years old who had recovered from COVID-19. V is TRBV4-3 and J is TRBJ2-3; the match to TRBD2 covers 12 bases. CDR3: CASSQDPTSGGVDTQYF. The DNA of the CDR3 is TGCGCCAGCAGCCAAGACCCGACTAGCGGGGGAGTAGATACGCAGTATTTT.